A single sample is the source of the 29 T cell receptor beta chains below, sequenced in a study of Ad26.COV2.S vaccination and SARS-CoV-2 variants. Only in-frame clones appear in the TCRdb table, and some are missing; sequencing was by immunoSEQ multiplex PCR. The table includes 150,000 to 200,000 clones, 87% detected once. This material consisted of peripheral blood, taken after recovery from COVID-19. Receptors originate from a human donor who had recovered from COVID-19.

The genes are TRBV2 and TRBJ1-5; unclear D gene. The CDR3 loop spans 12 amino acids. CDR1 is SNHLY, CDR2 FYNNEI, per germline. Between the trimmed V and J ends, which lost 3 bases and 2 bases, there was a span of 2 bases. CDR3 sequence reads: CASSDGNQPQHF. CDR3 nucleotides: TGTGCCAGCAGTGATGGCAATCAGCCCCAGCATTTT. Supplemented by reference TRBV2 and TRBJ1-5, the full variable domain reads EPEVTQTPSHQVTQMGQEVILRCVPISNHLYFYWYRQILGQKVEFLVSFYNNEISEKSEIFDDQFSVERPDGSNFTLKIRSTKLEDSAMYFCASSDGNQPQHFGDGTRLSIL.

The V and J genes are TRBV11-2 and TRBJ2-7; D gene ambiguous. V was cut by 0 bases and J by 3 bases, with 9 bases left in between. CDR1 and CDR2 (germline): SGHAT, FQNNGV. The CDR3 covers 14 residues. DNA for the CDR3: TGTGCCAGCAGCTTAGAACAGATCAGCTACGAGCAGTACTTC. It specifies CASSLEQISYEQYF. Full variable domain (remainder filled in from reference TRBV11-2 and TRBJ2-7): EAGVAQSPRYKIIEKRQSVAFWCNPISGHATLYWYQQILGQGPKLLIQFQNNGVVDDSQLPKDRFSAERLKGVDSTLKIQPAKLEDSAVYLCASSLEQISYEQYFGPGTRLTVT.

DNA for the CDR3: TGTGCCAGCCGAGCTAGCGGGAGTATGGGAGAGCAGTTCTTC. It is translated as CASRASGSMGEQFF. This chain links TRBV6-5 with TRBJ2-1; 10 bases line up with TRBD2. J gave up 10 bases and V 8 bases, and 11 bases lay outside the gene matches. This CDR3 region has 14 residues. Per germline, CDR1 MNHEY and CDR2 SVGAGI.

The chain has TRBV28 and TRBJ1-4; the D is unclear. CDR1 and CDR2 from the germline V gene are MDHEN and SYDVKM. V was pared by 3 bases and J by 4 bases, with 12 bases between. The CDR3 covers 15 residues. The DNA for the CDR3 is TGTGCCAGCAGTTTGGCGGGAAGAGATAATGAAAAACTGTTTTTT. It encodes CASSLAGRDNEKLFF.

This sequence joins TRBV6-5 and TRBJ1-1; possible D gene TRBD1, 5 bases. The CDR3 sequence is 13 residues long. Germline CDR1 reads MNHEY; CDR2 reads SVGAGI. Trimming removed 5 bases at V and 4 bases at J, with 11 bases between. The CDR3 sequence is CASSQQGGTEAFF. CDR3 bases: TGTGCCAGCAGTCAGCAGGGTGGCACTGAAGCTTTCTTT.

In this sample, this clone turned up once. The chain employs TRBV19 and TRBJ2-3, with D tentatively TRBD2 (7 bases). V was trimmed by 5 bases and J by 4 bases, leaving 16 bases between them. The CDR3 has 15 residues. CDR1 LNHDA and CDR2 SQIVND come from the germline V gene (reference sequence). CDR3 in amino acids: CASSPGPGGPDTQYF. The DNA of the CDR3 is TGTGCCAGTAGTCCCGGTCCCGGGGGGCCAGATACGCAGTATTTT.

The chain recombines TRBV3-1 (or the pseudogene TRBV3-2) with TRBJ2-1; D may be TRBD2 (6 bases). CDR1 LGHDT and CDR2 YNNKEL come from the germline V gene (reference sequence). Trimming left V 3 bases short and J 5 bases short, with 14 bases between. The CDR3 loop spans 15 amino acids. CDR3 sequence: CASSQPGLPNNEQFF. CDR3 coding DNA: TGTGCCAGCAGCCAGCCCGGACTACCTAACAATGAGCAGTTCTTC.

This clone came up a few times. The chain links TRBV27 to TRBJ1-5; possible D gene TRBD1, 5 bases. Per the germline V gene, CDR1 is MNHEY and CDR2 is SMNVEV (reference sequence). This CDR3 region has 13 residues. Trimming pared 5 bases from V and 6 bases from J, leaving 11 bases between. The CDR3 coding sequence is TGTGCCAGCAGTACCGGGACGGGTCAGCCCCAGCATTTT. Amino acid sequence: CASSTGTGQPQHF.

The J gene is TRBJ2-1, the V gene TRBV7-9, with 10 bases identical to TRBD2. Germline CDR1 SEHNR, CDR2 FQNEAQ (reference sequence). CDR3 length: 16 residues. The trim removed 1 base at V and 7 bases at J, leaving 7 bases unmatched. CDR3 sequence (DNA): TGTGCCAGCAGCTTAGTAGCTAGCGGGAGTTGGAATGAGCAGTTCTTC. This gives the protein CASSLVASGSWNEQFF. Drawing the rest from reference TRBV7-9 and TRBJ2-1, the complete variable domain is DTGVSQNPRHKITKRGQNVTFRCDPISEHNRLYWYRQTLGQGPEFLTYFQNEAQLEKSRLLSDRFSAERPKGSFSTLEIQRTEQGDSAMYLCASSLVASGSWNEQFFGPGTRLTVL.

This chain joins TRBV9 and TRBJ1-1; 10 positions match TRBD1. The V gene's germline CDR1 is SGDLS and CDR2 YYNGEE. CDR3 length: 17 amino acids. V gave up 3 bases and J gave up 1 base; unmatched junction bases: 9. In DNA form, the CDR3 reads TGTGCCAGCAGCGGATCCGGGACAGGGGCGTCGAACACTGAAGCTTTCTTT. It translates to CASSGSGTGASNTEAFF. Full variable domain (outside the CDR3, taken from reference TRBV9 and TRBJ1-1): DSGVTQTPKHLITATGQRVTLRCSPRSGDLSVYWYQQSLDQGLQFLIQYYNGEERAKGNILERFSAQQFPDLHSELNLSSLELGDSALYFCASSGSGTGASNTEAFFGQGTRLTVV.

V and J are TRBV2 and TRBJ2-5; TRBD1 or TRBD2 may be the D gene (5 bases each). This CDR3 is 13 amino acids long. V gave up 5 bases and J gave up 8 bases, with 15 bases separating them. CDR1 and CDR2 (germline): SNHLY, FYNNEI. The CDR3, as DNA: TGTGCCAGCAGTTCGGATAATGGGGGAACCCAGTACTTC. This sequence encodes CASSSDNGGTQYF.

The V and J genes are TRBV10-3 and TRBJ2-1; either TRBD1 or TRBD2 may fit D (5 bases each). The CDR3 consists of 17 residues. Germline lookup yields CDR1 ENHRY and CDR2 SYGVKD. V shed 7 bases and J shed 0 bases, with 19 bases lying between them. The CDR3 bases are TGTGCCATCAAGCAGACGGGACCCAGAAGCTCCTACAATGAGCAGTTCTTC. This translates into CAIKQTGPRSSYNEQFF.

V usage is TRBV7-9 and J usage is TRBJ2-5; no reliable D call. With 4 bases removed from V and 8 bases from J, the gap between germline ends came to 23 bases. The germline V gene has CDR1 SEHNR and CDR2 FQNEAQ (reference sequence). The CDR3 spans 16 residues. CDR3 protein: CASSSTDVGRKRTQYF. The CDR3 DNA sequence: TGTGCCAGCAGCTCAACAGACGTCGGACGGAAGAGAACCCAGTACTTC.

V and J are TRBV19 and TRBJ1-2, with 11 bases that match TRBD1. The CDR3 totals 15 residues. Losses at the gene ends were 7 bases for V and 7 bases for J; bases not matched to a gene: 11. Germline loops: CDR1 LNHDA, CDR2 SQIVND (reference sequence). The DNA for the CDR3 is TGTGCCAGTAAAATACCGGGACAGGGGGACTTTGGCTACACCTTC. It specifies CASKIPGQGDFGYTF.

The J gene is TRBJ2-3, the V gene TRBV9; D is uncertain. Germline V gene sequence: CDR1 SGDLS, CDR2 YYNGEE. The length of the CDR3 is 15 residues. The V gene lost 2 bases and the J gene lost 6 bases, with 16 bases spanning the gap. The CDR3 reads CASSVEIVGRDTQYF. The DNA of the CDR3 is TGTGCCAGCAGCGTTGAGATAGTAGGTAGGGATACGCAGTATTTT.

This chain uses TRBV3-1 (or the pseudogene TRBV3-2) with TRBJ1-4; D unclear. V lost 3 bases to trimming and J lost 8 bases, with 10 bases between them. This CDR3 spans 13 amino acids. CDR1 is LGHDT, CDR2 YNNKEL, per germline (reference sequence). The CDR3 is CASSQQAPEKLFF. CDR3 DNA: TGTGCCAGCAGCCAGCAAGCACCCGAAAAACTGTTTTTT.

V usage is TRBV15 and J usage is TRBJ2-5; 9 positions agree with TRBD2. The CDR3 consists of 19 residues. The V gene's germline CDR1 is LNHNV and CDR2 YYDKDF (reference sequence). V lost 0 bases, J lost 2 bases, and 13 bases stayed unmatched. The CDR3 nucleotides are TGTGCCACCAGCAGAGATTGGGGGGTAGCGGGAGTGGATCAAGAGACCCAGTACTTC. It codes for CATSRDWGVAGVDQETQYF.

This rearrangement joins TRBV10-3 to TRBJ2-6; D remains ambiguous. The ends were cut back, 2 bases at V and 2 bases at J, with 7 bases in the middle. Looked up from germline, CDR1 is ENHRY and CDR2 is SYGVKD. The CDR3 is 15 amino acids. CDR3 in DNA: TGTGCCATCAGTGAGGCCCTCGCTGGGGCCAACGTCCTGACTTTC. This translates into CAISEALAGANVLTF.

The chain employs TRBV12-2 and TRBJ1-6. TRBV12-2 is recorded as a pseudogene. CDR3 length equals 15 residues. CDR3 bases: TGTGCAAGTCGCTTACTAATCCTAAATAATTCACCCCTCCACTTT. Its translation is CASRLLILNNSPLHF.

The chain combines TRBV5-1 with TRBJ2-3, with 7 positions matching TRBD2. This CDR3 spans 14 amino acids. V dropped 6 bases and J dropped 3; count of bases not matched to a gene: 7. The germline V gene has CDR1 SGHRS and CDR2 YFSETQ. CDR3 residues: CASTFGEGTDTQYF. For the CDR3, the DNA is TGCGCCAGCACCTTTGGGGAGGGGACAGATACGCAGTATTTT.

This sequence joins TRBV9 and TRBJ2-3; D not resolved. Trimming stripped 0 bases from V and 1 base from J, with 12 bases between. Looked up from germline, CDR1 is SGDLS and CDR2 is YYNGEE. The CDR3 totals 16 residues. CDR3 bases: TGTGCCAGCAGCGTAGGCCCGGCGGCAGGCACAGATACGCAGTATTTT. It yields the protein CASSVGPAAGTDTQYF.

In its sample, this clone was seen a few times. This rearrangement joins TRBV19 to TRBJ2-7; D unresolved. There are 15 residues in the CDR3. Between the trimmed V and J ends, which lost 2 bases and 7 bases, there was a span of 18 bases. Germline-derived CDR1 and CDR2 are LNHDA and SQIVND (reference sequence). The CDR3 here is CASSISGLGTTEQYF. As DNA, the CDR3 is TGTGCCAGTAGTATATCGGGCCTGGGAACGACGGAGCAGTACTTC.

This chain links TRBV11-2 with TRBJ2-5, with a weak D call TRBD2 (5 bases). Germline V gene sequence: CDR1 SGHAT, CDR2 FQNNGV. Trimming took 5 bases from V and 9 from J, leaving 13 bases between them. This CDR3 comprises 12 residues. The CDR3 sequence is CASSLTSGAQYF. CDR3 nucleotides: TGTGCCAGCAGCCTTACGTCCGGGGCCCAGTACTTC.

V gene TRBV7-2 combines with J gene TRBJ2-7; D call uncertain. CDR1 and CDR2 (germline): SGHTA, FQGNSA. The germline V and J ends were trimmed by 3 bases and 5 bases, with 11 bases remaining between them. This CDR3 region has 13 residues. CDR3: CASSFQLWDEQYF. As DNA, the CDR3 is TGTGCCAGCAGCTTCCAGCTCTGGGACGAGCAGTACTTC. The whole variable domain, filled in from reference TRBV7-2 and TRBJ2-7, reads GAGVSQSPSNKVTEKGKDVELRCDPISGHTALYWYRQSLGQGLEFLIYFQGNSAPDKSGLPSDRFSAERTGGSVSTLTIQRTQQEDSAVYLCASSFQLWDEQYFGPGTRLTVT.

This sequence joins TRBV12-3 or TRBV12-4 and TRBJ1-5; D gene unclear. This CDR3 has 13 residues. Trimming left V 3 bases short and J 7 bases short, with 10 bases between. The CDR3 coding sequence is TGTGCCAGCAGTTTCAACTCGGAACAGCCCCAGCATTTT. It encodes CASSFNSEQPQHF.

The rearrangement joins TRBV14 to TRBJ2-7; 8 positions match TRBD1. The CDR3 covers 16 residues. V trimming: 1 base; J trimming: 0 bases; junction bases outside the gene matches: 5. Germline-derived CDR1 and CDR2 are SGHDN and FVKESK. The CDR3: CASSQGGTGLSYEQYF. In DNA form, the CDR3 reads TGTGCCAGCAGCCAAGGCGGGACAGGCCTCTCCTACGAGCAGTACTTC.

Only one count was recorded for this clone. CDR3: CASSRVGRTEAFF. CDR3 coding DNA: TGTGCCAGCAGTAGGGTCGGGAGGACTGAAGCTTTCTTT. The chain uses TRBV2 and TRBJ1-1, with no clear D. Germline lookup yields CDR1 SNHLY and CDR2 FYNNEI. Trimming shortened V by 5 bases and J by 5 bases, and 12 bases separated the two germline ends. The CDR3 length is 13 residues. The whole variable domain, remainder taken from reference TRBV2 and TRBJ1-1, is EPEVTQTPSHQVTQMGQEVILRCVPISNHLYFYWYRQILGQKVEFLVSFYNNEISEKSEIFDDQFSVERPDGSNFTLKIRSTKLEDSAMYFCASSRVGRTEAFFGQGTRLTVV.

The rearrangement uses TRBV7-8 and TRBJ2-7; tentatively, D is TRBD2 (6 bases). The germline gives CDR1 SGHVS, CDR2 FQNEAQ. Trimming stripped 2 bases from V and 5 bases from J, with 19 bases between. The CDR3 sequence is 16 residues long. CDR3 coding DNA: TGTGCCAGCAGCTTACCTCTCCGGAGCACGGGGGACGAGCAGTACTTC. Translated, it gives CASSLPLRSTGDEQYF.

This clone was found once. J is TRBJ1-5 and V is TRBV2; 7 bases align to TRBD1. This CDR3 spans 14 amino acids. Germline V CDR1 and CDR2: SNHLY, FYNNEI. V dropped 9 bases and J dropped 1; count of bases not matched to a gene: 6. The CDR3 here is CASNSGQSNQPQHF. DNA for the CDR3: TGTGCCAGTAACTCGGGACAGAGCAATCAGCCCCAGCATTTT.